The rows below give T cell receptor beta chains drawn from one sample of a study of T cell responses to AZD1222 COVID-19 vaccine. Libraries were prepared by immunoSEQ multiplex PCR; TCRdb keeps only in-frame clonotypes and omits some of them. The table records tens of thousands of clones, over 60% of them present only once. The source material was peripheral blood, sampled on day 0 of AZD1222 vaccination. These receptors were taken from an adult in good health. Both conserved end residues are part of each CDR3. D genes are given only for firm matches. Some rows have no size entry. The others give once, few or many, or a class for an expanded clone.

v_gene: TRBV6-5; abundance: NA; d_gene: TRBD1; j_gene: TRBJ1-4; CDR3nt: TGTGCCAGCAGACCTGACAGGGTTCGTGAAAAACTGTTTTTT; CDR3aa: CASRPDRVREKLFF
v_gene: TRBV7-2; abundance: NA; d_gene: TRBD2; j_gene: TRBJ2-2; CDR3nt: TGTGCCAGCAGCCCGGGACTAGCGGGAGGGACCGGGGAGCTGTTTTTT; CDR3aa: CASSPGLAGGTGELFF
v_gene: TRBV7-2; abundance: NA; d_gene: TRBD1; j_gene: TRBJ2-3; CDR3nt: TGTGCCAGCAGCAGACAGGGGGTGGCAGATACGCAGTATTTT; CDR3aa: CASSRQGVADTQYF
v_gene: TRBV14; abundance: few; d_gene: TRBD1; j_gene: TRBJ2-5; CDR3nt: TGTGCCAGCAGCCAAGGGGACAGTTGGCAGACCCAGTACTTC; CDR3aa: CASSQGDSWQTQYF
v_gene: TRBV27; abundance: NA; d_gene: TRBD1; j_gene: TRBJ1-5; CDR3nt: TGTGCCACCCGACAGGGGGATCAGCCCCAGCATTTT; CDR3aa: CATRQGDQPQHF
v_gene: TRBV5-1; abundance: NA; d_gene: NA; j_gene: TRBJ1-1; CDR3nt: TGCGCCAGCAGCCAAGGTTCGATGAACACTGAAGCTTTCTTT; CDR3aa: CASSQGSMNTEAFF
v_gene: TRBV9; abundance: NA; d_gene: TRBD2; j_gene: TRBJ2-1; CDR3nt: TGTGCCAGCAGCCCGGGGAAGACTAGCGGCTCCTACAATGAGCAGTTCTTC; CDR3aa: CASSPGKTSGSYNEQFF
v_gene: TRBV28; abundance: NA; d_gene: TRBD2; j_gene: TRBJ2-4; CDR3nt: TGTGCCAGCAGTCCCCATACTAGCGGGAGGGCCGACAACATTCAGTACTTC; CDR3aa: CASSPHTSGRADNIQYF
v_gene: TRBV19; abundance: NA; d_gene: TRBD1; j_gene: TRBJ2-1; CDR3nt: TGTGCCAGTACCAGACAGGGCTCATACAATGAGCAGTTCTTC; CDR3aa: CASTRQGSYNEQFF
v_gene: TRBV7-9; abundance: NA; d_gene: NA; j_gene: TRBJ1-4; CDR3nt: TGTGCCAGCAGCATTCTAGGGGGGACTAATGAAAAACTGTTTTTT; CDR3aa: CASSILGGTNEKLFF
v_gene: TRBV6-5; abundance: few; d_gene: TRBD1; j_gene: TRBJ2-2; CDR3nt: TGTGCCAGCAGAACCGGGACAGGAAGAACCGGGGAGCTGTTTTTT; CDR3aa: CASRTGTGRTGELFF
v_gene: TRBV24-1; abundance: once; d_gene: TRBD1; j_gene: TRBJ1-6; CDR3nt: TGTGCCTCCAAAGGGGACAGGGGCTATAATTCACCCCTCCACTTT; CDR3aa: CASKGDRGYNSPLHF
v_gene: TRBV4-1; abundance: NA; d_gene: NA; j_gene: TRBJ2-1; CDR3nt: TGCGCCAGCAGCCACGGAGGGACCGAGTACAATGAGCAGTTCTTC; CDR3aa: CASSHGGTEYNEQFF
v_gene: TRBV2; abundance: NA; d_gene: NA; j_gene: TRBJ1-3; CDR3nt: TGTGCCAGCAGTGAAACGGTGACGGGAGGAAACACCATATATTTT; CDR3aa: CASSETVTGGNTIYF
v_gene: TRBV3-1/TRBV3-2; abundance: once; d_gene: NA; j_gene: TRBJ1-2; CDR3nt: TGTGCCAGCAGACCTAGTACAGGGTACTATGGCTACACCTTC; CDR3aa: CASRPSTGYYGYTF
v_gene: TRBV27; abundance: NA; d_gene: TRBD1; j_gene: TRBJ1-2; CDR3nt: TGTGCCAGTCGTCAGGGGGCAGTAGGGGGCTACACCTTC; CDR3aa: CASRQGAVGGYTF
v_gene: TRBV19; abundance: once; d_gene: NA; j_gene: TRBJ1-4; CDR3nt: TGTGCCAGTAGTCAAAGGAATGAAAAACTGTTTTTT; CDR3aa: CASSQRNEKLFF
v_gene: TRBV5-1; abundance: NA; d_gene: TRBD1; j_gene: TRBJ2-1; CDR3nt: TGCGCCAGCAGATCGGGACAGACAGACAATGAGCAGTTCTTC; CDR3aa: CASRSGQTDNEQFF
v_gene: TRBV2; abundance: NA; d_gene: TRBD1; j_gene: TRBJ1-5; CDR3nt: TGTGCCAGCAGTGAAGCTCTGGCAGGGGGTACGCCCCAGCATTTT; CDR3aa: CASSEALAGGTPQHF
v_gene: TRBV11-2; abundance: NA; d_gene: NA; j_gene: TRBJ1-1; CDR3nt: TGTGCCAGCAGCTTAGCCCTCGGGGGGAGCACTGAAGCTTTCTTT; CDR3aa: CASSLALGGSTEAFF
v_gene: TRBV28; abundance: NA; d_gene: NA; j_gene: TRBJ1-4; CDR3nt: TGTGCCAGCTCTCTGCGGGGGTTTGATGAAAAACTGTTTTTT; CDR3aa: CASSLRGFDEKLFF
v_gene: TRBV19; abundance: once; d_gene: TRBD1; j_gene: TRBJ1-5; CDR3nt: TGTGCCTCCATTCAGGGGGCGGAATATAGCAATCAGCCCCAGCATTTT; CDR3aa: CASIQGAEYSNQPQHF
v_gene: TRBV28; abundance: NA; d_gene: TRBD1; j_gene: TRBJ1-2; CDR3nt: TGTGCCAGCAGTTTATGGGGGACAGGGGAAAACTATGGCTACACCTTC; CDR3aa: CASSLWGTGENYGYTF
v_gene: TRBV30; abundance: NA; d_gene: TRBD1; j_gene: TRBJ1-4; CDR3nt: TGTGCCTGGAGTGGACAGGGGTCTAGGGAAAAACTGTTTTTT; CDR3aa: CAWSGQGSREKLFF
v_gene: TRBV19; abundance: few; d_gene: TRBD1; j_gene: TRBJ1-4; CDR3nt: TGTGCCAGTAGTACCGACAGGGGCCACGTTGCAACTAATGAAAAACTGTTTTTT; CDR3aa: CASSTDRGHVATNEKLFF
v_gene: TRBV20-1; abundance: NA; d_gene: NA; j_gene: TRBJ2-5; CDR3nt: TGCAGTGCTAAGAGAGAGACCCAGTACTTC; CDR3aa: CSAKRETQYF
v_gene: TRBV24-1; abundance: NA; d_gene: NA; j_gene: TRBJ2-3; CDR3nt: TGTGCCACCAGTGATTCTGCTAGGGGGGATACGCAGTATTTT; CDR3aa: CATSDSARGDTQYF
v_gene: TRBV5-1; abundance: NA; d_gene: TRBD1; j_gene: TRBJ1-3; CDR3nt: TGCGCCAGCAGCTTGGATTGGACAGGGGGATCTGGAAACACCATATATTTT; CDR3aa: CASSLDWTGGSGNTIYF
v_gene: TRBV7-2; abundance: NA; d_gene: NA; j_gene: TRBJ1-1; CDR3nt: TGTGCCAGCAATATTGGGGTGAACACTGAAGCTTTCTTT; CDR3aa: CASNIGVNTEAFF
v_gene: TRBV28; abundance: NA; d_gene: NA; j_gene: TRBJ1-2; CDR3nt: TGTGCCAGCAGTTTGATCCAGACTAACTACACCTTC; CDR3aa: CASSLIQTNYTF
v_gene: TRBV5-1; abundance: NA; d_gene: TRBD1; j_gene: TRBJ1-1; CDR3nt: TGCGCCAGCAGCGTATTGACAGGGGGGGACACTGAAGCTTTCTTT; CDR3aa: CASSVLTGGDTEAFF
v_gene: TRBV6-5; abundance: NA; d_gene: TRBD1; j_gene: TRBJ2-7; CDR3nt: TGTGCCAGCAAGGACAGGACGGCCTACGAGCAGTACTTC; CDR3aa: CASKDRTAYEQYF
v_gene: TRBV5-4; abundance: few; d_gene: NA; j_gene: TRBJ1-1; CDR3nt: TGTGCCAGCAGCTTTTTGAACACTGAAGCTTTCTTT; CDR3aa: CASSFLNTEAFF
v_gene: TRBV27; abundance: NA; d_gene: TRBD2; j_gene: TRBJ2-1; CDR3nt: TGTGCCAGCAGTTTAACCGCGGGGGAGAACAATGAGCAGTTCTTC; CDR3aa: CASSLTAGENNEQFF
v_gene: TRBV6-1; abundance: NA; d_gene: NA; j_gene: TRBJ2-2; CDR3nt: TGTGCCAGCAGTGAGCATGGACGTTATGACACCGGGGAGCTGTTTTTT; CDR3aa: CASSEHGRYDTGELFF
v_gene: TRBV10-2; abundance: NA; d_gene: NA; j_gene: TRBJ1-3; CDR3nt: TGCGCCAGCAGGGCAACGGGTACCTCTGGAAACACCATATATTTT; CDR3aa: CASRATGTSGNTIYF
v_gene: TRBV5-1; abundance: NA; d_gene: TRBD2; j_gene: TRBJ2-2; CDR3nt: TGCGCCAGCAGCTCCTCCGCGGGGGGCACCGGGGAGCTGTTTTTT; CDR3aa: CASSSSAGGTGELFF
v_gene: TRBV5-1; abundance: NA; d_gene: TRBD1; j_gene: TRBJ1-1; CDR3nt: TGCGCCAGCAGCGTAACCGGGACAGGGGGAAACACTGAAGCTTTCTTT; CDR3aa: CASSVTGTGGNTEAFF
v_gene: TRBV30; abundance: few; d_gene: TRBD1; j_gene: TRBJ2-7; CDR3nt: TGTGCCTGGAGTGTAAGCGCAGGGGGCTACGAGCAGTACTTC; CDR3aa: CAWSVSAGGYEQYF
v_gene: TRBV7-8; abundance: NA; d_gene: NA; j_gene: TRBJ1-5; CDR3nt: TGTGCCAGCAGCCAGTCGGGGTGGCGAGATCAGCCCCAGCATTTT; CDR3aa: CASSQSGWRDQPQHF
v_gene: TRBV28; abundance: NA; d_gene: TRBD2; j_gene: TRBJ2-1; CDR3nt: TGTGCCAGCAGCCCGACTAGCGTAAAGTACAATGAGCAGTTCTTC; CDR3aa: CASSPTSVKYNEQFF
v_gene: TRBV18; abundance: NA; d_gene: TRBD1; j_gene: TRBJ1-6; CDR3nt: TGTGCCAGCTCGCGTGGACAGGGATACAATTCACCCCTCCACTTT; CDR3aa: CASSRGQGYNSPLHF
v_gene: TRBV7-2; abundance: NA; d_gene: TRBD1; j_gene: TRBJ2-7; CDR3nt: TGTGCCAGCAGCTTAGCGACAGGGGGTACGGGCGAGCAGTACTTC; CDR3aa: CASSLATGGTGEQYF
v_gene: TRBV6-6; abundance: NA; d_gene: NA; j_gene: TRBJ1-1; CDR3nt: TGTGCCAGCAGTCACTCCCCCGGCACTGAAGCTTTCTTT; CDR3aa: CASSHSPGTEAFF
v_gene: TRBV6-2/TRBV6-3; abundance: NA; d_gene: NA; j_gene: TRBJ1-5; CDR3nt: TGTGCCAGCAGCCGTGAAGGGGGTAGCAATCAGCCCCAGCATTTT; CDR3aa: CASSREGGSNQPQHF
v_gene: TRBV28; abundance: NA; d_gene: NA; j_gene: TRBJ1-4; CDR3nt: TGTGCCAGCAGTTTACAGGGGCAGGGTGAAAAACTGTTTTTT; CDR3aa: CASSLQGQGEKLFF
v_gene: TRBV5-6; abundance: NA; d_gene: TRBD1; j_gene: TRBJ1-3; CDR3nt: TGTGCCAGCAGCTTGCAGGACAGGGAAACTGGAAACACCATATATTTT; CDR3aa: CASSLQDRETGNTIYF
v_gene: TRBV7-2; abundance: NA; d_gene: NA; j_gene: TRBJ2-1; CDR3nt: TGTGCCAGCAGCTTAGAACTCCGTGGTGAGCAGTTCTTC; CDR3aa: CASSLELRGEQFF
v_gene: TRBV24-1; abundance: NA; d_gene: NA; j_gene: TRBJ1-2; CDR3nt: TGTGCCACCAGTGATTCAGGGTTCTCCAACTATGGCTACACCTTC; CDR3aa: CATSDSGFSNYGYTF
v_gene: TRBV28; abundance: NA; d_gene: TRBD1; j_gene: TRBJ1-2; CDR3nt: TGTGCCAGCAGTACTAGGGACAGCTTCTTCTATGGCTACACCTTC; CDR3aa: CASSTRDSFFYGYTF
v_gene: TRBV28; abundance: NA; d_gene: NA; j_gene: TRBJ2-3; CDR3nt: TGTGCCAGCAGTAGCACGGGAATAGGGAATACGCAGTATTTT; CDR3aa: CASSSTGIGNTQYF
v_gene: TRBV9; abundance: few; d_gene: NA; j_gene: TRBJ1-2; CDR3nt: TGTGCCAGCAGCGTAGGGAGGGTAACTAACTATGGCTACACCTTC; CDR3aa: CASSVGRVTNYGYTF
v_gene: TRBV9; abundance: few; d_gene: TRBD1; j_gene: TRBJ2-1; CDR3nt: TGTGCCAGCAGCGTAGAAGGGGGCCGCAATGATGAGCAGTTCTTC; CDR3aa: CASSVEGGRNDEQFF
v_gene: TRBV5-1; abundance: NA; d_gene: NA; j_gene: TRBJ1-1; CDR3nt: TGCGCCAGCAGCTTTTCTCCAGCGAACACTGAAGCTTTCTTT; CDR3aa: CASSFSPANTEAFF
v_gene: TRBV29-1; abundance: NA; d_gene: NA; j_gene: TRBJ2-1; CDR3nt: TGCAGCGTCGGTGGGAGGAGCAATGAGCAGTTCTTC; CDR3aa: CSVGGRSNEQFF
v_gene: TRBV19; abundance: NA; d_gene: NA; j_gene: TRBJ1-5; CDR3nt: TGTGCCAGTAGGAGCCGGGATCAGCCCCAGCATTTT; CDR3aa: CASRSRDQPQHF
v_gene: TRBV15; abundance: NA; d_gene: NA; j_gene: TRBJ2-5; CDR3nt: TGTGCCACCAGAGTTACGGGGCCCGGGGAGACCCAGTACTTC; CDR3aa: CATRVTGPGETQYF
v_gene: TRBV7-2; abundance: once; d_gene: TRBD2; j_gene: TRBJ2-1; CDR3nt: TGTGCCAGCAGCCCGGTGGTGGTAGCGGGAGGGCACTACAATGAGCAGTTCTTC; CDR3aa: CASSPVVVAGGHYNEQFF
v_gene: TRBV2; abundance: NA; d_gene: NA; j_gene: TRBJ2-5; CDR3nt: TGTGCCAGCAGTTCCCTAGAGGGGGAGACCCAGTACTTC; CDR3aa: CASSSLEGETQYF
v_gene: TRBV28; abundance: NA; d_gene: NA; j_gene: TRBJ2-6; CDR3nt: TGTGCCAGCAGTCGATTATCGGGCTCTGGGGCCAACGTCCTGACTTTC; CDR3aa: CASSRLSGSGANVLTF